This passage covers 13 T cell receptor beta chains from one sample sequenced in a study of early T cells in non-severe SARS-CoV-2 infection. TCRdb re-derived calls from the 5' RACE reads in MiXCR, one entry per CDR3 protein. The sample has over 95,000 distinct CDR3 sequences; roughly 15% are singletons. Sequencing used whole blood. The receptor set was obtained from an adult who was a healthcare worker with PCR-confirmed SARS-CoV-2 infection or an uninfected control (not recorded which).

This chain connects TRBV12-3 or TRBV12-4 to TRBJ1-2; no clear D. V dropped 5 bases and J dropped 0 bases, with 13 bases sitting between them. This CDR3 has 15 residues. The CDR3 is CASSTGRRPNYGYTF. CDR3 nucleotides: TGTGCCAGCAGTACCGGACGTAGACCTAACTATGGCTACACCTTC.

This rearrangement joins TRBV4-3 to TRBJ1-3; tentatively, D is TRBD1 (6 bases). Trimming took 1 base from V and 2 from J, leaving 15 bases between them. In germline, CDR1 is LGHNA, CDR2 YSLEER. The CDR3 is made up of 17 amino acids. CDR3 amino acids: CASSQVWGQRTGNTIYF. The DNA of the CDR3 is TGCGCCAGCAGCCAAGTTTGGGGGCAAAGAACTGGAAACACCATATATTTT.

The V call is TRBV29-1, the J call TRBJ2-3; D tentatively fits TRBD1 or TRBD2 (5 bases each). In germline, CDR1 is SQVTM, CDR2 ANQGSEA. CDR3 length equals 15 residues. Between the trimmed V and J ends, which lost 2 bases and 2 bases, there was a span of 14 bases. CDR3 amino acids: CSVESRGTITDTQYF. For the CDR3, the DNA is TGCAGCGTTGAAAGTCGAGGGACCATCACAGATACGCAGTATTTT.

This chain joins TRBV12-3 or TRBV12-4 and TRBJ2-3, with 9 positions matching TRBD1. V shed 5 bases and J 5 bases; nucleotides not matched to a gene: 11. The CDR3 is made up of 16 amino acids. Here the CDR3 DNA reads TGTGCCAGCAGTATCCGGGACAGGGTACAGGGAGATACGCAGTATTTT. It codes for CASSIRDRVQGDTQYF.

The chain uses TRBV12-3 or TRBV12-4 and TRBJ2-7, with D possibly TRBD2 on 5 matching bases. The CDR3 sequence is 17 residues long. Between the trimmed V and J ends, which lost 0 bases and 2 bases, there was a span of 17 bases. The CDR3 spells CASSLAHRAGGPYEQYF. CDR3 nucleotide sequence: TGTGCCAGCAGTTTAGCGCATAGGGCGGGCGGACCCTACGAGCAGTACTTC.

This chain connects TRBV20-1 to TRBJ1-2; 9 positions match TRBD1. The CDR3 has 13 residues. J lost 3 bases, V lost 3 bases, and 2 bases had no gene match. Germline values: CDR1 DFQATT, CDR2 SNEGSKA (reference sequence). CDR3 region: CSARRDRDYGYTF. DNA of the CDR3: TGCAGTGCTAGGAGGGACAGGGACTATGGCTACACCTTC.

This clonotype was observed many times. The chain recombines TRBV7-2 with TRBJ2-5; 8 nucleotides match TRBD1. Germline trimming cut 4 bases from V and 9 bases from J; bases unmatched to any gene: 13. CDR3 size: 15 residues. Germline V gives CDR1 SGHTA, CDR2 FQGNSA. The DNA for the CDR3 is TGTGCCAGCAGCTCCACGCCCGGGACAGGCCTCGCCCAGTACTTC. Residues: CASSSTPGTGLAQYF.

This clonotype was observed a handful of times. The gene calls are TRBV30 and TRBJ2-2, with a tentative D call TRBD1 (5 bases). The germline CDR1 and CDR2 sequences are GTSNPN and SVGIG (reference sequence). The V end was cut by 0 bases, the J end by 3 bases, with 5 bases between. CDR3 length equals 13 residues. CDR3 sequence: CAWSVTDTGELFF. Here the CDR3 DNA reads TGTGCCTGGAGTGTGACAGACACCGGGGAGCTGTTTTTT. Variable domain in full (rest from reference TRBV30 and TRBJ2-2): SQTIHQWPATLVQPVGSPLSLECTVEGTSNPNLYWYRQAAGRGLQLLFYSVGIGQISSEVPQNLSASRPQDRQFILSSKKLLLSDSGFYLCAWSVTDTGELFFGEGSRLTVL.

The CDR3 DNA follows: TGCGCCAGCAGGACCCCTCAGGAGCGGTCCTTGGGGAACACCGGGGAGCTGTTTTTT. As protein: CASRTPQERSLGNTGELFF. The chain links TRBV5-1 to TRBJ2-2; tentative D call: TRBD2 (5 bases). Looked up from germline, CDR1 is SGHRS and CDR2 is YFSETQ. The length of the CDR3 is 19 residues. With 5 bases removed from V and 1 base from J, the gap between germline ends came to 24 bases.

Remarks on this clonotype: At one end the junction does not follow the germline gene, possibly because of a read error. This rearrangement joins TRBV19 to TRBJ2-1, with D hard to call. This CDR3 has 12 residues. Germline loops: CDR1 LNHDA, CDR2 SQIVND (reference sequence). CDR3 nucleotides: TGTGCCAGTAGTATAGACCCCAATAAGCAGTTCTTC. Its protein product is CASSIDPNKQFF.

The genes are TRBV2 and TRBJ2-1; D possibly corresponds to TRBD1 (6 bases). The CDR3 is 15 residues long. CDR1 and CDR2 from the germline V gene are SNHLY and FYNNEI. The V end lost 5 bases, the J end lost 5 bases, and 16 bases lay between the germline ends. As DNA, the CDR3 is TGTGCCAGCAGTTTTAGTAGGACAGCCGACAATGAGCAGTTCTTC. This codes for CASSFSRTADNEQFF.

This clonotype showed up just a few times. A junction boundary mismatches the germline segment, possibly from a read error. J is TRBJ2-1 and V is TRBV6-2 or TRBV6-3; 7 bases line up with TRBD1. Germline CDR1 MNHEY, CDR2 SVGEGT. The length of the CDR3 is 15 residues. CDR3 protein: CASSYTIQGSKIALF. The CDR3 DNA follows: TGTGCCAGCAGTTACACAATACAGGGGTCCAAAATCGCGCTCTTC.

The chain carries TRBV12-5 and TRBJ2-1; 12 nucleotides match TRBD2. The V segment lost 3 bases and the J segment 9 bases; nucleotides outside the gene matches: 6. This CDR3 has 15 residues. In germline, CDR1 is LGHNT, CDR2 FRNRAP. CDR3 in DNA: TGTGCTAGTGGTTTCAGACTAGCGGGAGTCGGTGAGCAGTTCTTC. This codes for CASGFRLAGVGEQFF.